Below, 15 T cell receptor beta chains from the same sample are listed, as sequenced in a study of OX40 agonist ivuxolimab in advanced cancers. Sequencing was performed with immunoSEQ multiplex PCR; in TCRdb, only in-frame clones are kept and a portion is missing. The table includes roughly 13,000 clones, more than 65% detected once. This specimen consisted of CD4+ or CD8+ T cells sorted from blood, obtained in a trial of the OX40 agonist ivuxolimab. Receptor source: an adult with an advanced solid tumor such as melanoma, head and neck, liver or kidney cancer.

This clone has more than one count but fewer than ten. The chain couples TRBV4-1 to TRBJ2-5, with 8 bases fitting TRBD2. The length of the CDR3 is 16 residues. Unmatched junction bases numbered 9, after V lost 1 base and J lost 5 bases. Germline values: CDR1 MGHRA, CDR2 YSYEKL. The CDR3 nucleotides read TGCGCCAGCAGCCAAGCTGGAGCGGGGGCGGGTGAGACCCAGTACTTC. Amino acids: CASSQAGAGAGETQYF.

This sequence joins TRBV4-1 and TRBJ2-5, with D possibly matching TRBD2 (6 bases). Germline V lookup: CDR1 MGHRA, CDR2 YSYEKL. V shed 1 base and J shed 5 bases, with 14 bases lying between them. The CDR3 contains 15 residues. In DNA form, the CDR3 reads TGCGCCAGCAGCCAAGTTGGGGGAGGTGTGGAGACCCAGTACTTC. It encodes CASSQVGGGVETQYF.

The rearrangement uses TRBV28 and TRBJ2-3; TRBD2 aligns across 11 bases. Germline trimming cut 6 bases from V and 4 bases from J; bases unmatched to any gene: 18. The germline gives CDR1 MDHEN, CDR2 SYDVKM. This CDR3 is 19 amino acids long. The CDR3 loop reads CASSPPPLLAGEPADTQYF. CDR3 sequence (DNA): TGTGCCAGCAGCCCACCCCCCCTACTAGCGGGAGAACCCGCAGATACGCAGTATTTT.

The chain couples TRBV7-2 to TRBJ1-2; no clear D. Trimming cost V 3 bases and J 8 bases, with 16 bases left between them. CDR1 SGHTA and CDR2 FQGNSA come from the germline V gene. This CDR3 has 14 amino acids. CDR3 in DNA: TGTGCCAGCAGCTTGGCAATGGACCCCGGGGGCTACACCTTC. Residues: CASSLAMDPGGYTF.

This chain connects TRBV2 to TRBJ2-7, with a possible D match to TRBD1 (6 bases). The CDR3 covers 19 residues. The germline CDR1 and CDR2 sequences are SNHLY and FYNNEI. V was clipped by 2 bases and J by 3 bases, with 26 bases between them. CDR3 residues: CASSEPVGYGTQIIYEQYF. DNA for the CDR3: TGTGCCAGCAGTGAACCGGTTGGGTATGGGACACAAATTATCTACGAGCAGTACTTC. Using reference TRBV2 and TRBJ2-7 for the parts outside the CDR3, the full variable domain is EPEVTQTPSHQVTQMGQEVILRCVPISNHLYFYWYRQILGQKVEFLVSFYNNEISEKSEIFDDQFSVERPDGSNFTLKIRSTKLEDSAMYFCASSEPVGYGTQIIYEQYFGPGTRLTVT.

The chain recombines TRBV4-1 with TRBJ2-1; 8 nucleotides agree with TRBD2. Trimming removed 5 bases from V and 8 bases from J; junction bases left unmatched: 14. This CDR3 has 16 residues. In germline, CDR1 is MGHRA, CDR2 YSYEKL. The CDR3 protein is CASSSGGASVKDEQFF. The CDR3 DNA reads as TGCGCCAGCAGCTCGGGGGGGGCCAGCGTAAAAGATGAGCAGTTCTTC.

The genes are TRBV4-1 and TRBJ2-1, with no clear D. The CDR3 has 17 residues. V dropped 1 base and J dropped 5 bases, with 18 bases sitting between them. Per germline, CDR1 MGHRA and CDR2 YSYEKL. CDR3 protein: CASSQGRQTPKNNEQFF. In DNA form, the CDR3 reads TGCGCCAGCAGCCAAGGACGGCAAACTCCTAAGAACAATGAGCAGTTCTTC.

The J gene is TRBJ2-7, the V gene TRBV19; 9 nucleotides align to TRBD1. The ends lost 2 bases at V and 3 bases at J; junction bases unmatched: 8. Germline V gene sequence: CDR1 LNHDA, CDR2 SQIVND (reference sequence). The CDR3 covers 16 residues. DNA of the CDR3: TGTGCCAGTAGTATAACGGGGGGACAGGGTAACTACGAGCAGTACTTC. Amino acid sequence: CASSITGGQGNYEQYF.

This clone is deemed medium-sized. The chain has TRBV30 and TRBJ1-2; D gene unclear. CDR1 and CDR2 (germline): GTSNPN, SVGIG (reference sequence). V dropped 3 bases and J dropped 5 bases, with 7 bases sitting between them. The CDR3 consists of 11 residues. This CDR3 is CAWSDLYGYTF. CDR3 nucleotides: TGTGCCTGGAGCGATTTGTATGGCTACACCTTC.

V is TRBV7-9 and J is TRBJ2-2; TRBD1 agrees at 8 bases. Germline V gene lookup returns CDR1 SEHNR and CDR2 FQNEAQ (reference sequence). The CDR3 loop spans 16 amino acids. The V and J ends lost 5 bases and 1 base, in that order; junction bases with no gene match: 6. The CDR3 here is CASSPPDRGNTGELFF. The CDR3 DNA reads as TGTGCCAGCAGCCCACCAGACAGGGGGAACACCGGGGAGCTGTTTTTT.

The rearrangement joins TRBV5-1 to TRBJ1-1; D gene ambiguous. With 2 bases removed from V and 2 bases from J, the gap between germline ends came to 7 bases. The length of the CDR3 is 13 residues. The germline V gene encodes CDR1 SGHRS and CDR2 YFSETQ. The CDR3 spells CASSFVSNTEAFF. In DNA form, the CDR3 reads TGCGCCAGCAGCTTTGTGTCAAACACTGAAGCTTTCTTT.

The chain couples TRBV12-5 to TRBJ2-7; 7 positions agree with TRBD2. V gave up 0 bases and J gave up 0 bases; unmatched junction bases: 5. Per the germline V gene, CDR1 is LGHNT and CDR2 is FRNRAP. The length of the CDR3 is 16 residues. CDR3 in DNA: TGTGCTAGTGGTTTGGTACTTACTAGCGCCTCCTACGAGCAGTACTTC. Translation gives CASGLVLTSASYEQYF.

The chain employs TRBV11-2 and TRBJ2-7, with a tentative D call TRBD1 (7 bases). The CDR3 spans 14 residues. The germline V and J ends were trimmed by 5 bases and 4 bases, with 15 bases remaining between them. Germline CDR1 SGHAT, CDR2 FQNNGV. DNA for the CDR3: TGTGCCAGCAGCCCATTGACAGGGAGGTACGAGCAGTACTTC. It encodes CASSPLTGRYEQYF.

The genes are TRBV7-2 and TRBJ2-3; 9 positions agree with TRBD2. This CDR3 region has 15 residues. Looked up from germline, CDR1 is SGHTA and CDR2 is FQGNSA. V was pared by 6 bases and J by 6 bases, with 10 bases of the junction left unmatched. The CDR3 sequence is CASSLSGTSSDTQYF. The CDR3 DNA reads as TGTGCCAGCAGTCTCTCCGGGACTAGCAGCGATACGCAGTATTTT.

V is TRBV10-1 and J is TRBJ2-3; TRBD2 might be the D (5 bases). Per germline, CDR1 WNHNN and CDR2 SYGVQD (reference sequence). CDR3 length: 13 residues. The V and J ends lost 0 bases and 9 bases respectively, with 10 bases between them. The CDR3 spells CASSESRAATQYF. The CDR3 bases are TGCGCCAGCAGTGAGTCGAGAGCGGCAACGCAGTATTTT.